These 9 T cell receptor beta chains were sequenced from one sample in a study of vaccination effects on CD4 cells after COVID-19. Prior to sequencing, the ViraFEST assay stimulated PBMC with viral peptide pools, which expanded the antigen-specific CD4+ T cells. Culture lasted about 10 days before CD4+ T cell isolation. PCR showed that the person got SARS-CoV-2 infection at some point between March and December 2020. Only in-frame clones appear in the TCRdb table, and some are missing; sequencing was by immunoSEQ multiplex PCR. Of tens of thousands of clones listed, under 85% are singletons. These receptors have no identified antigens. The sample was CD4+ T cells from PBMCs cultured with HIV peptides, taken before COVID-19 vaccination. Regarding subset: HIV-1 Nef peptide pool negative control/reference culture. All receptors derive from a human donor who had a prior SARS-CoV-2 infection.

The chain joins TRBV9 to TRBJ2-3; 9 bases align to TRBD2. V shed 1 base and J 6 bases; nucleotides not matched to a gene: 15. Looked up from germline, CDR1 is SGDLS and CDR2 is YYNGEE. CDR3 length: 18 amino acids. CDR3 sequence reads: CASSVPVRSSGASDTQYF. CDR3 bases: TGTGCCAGCAGCGTACCGGTACGGTCTAGCGGGGCATCTGATACGCAGTATTTT.

This clone has just a few counts. This chain joins TRBV7-9 and TRBJ1-2; 8 bases agree with TRBD1. The CDR3 runs 15 residues. Germline values: CDR1 SEHNR, CDR2 FQNEAQ (reference sequence). V shed 0 bases, J shed 3 bases, and the junction held 3 bases outside the gene matches. The CDR3, as DNA: TGTGCCAGCAGCTTAGCCCAACAGGGGGACTATGGCTACACCTTC. It yields the protein CASSLAQQGDYGYTF.

This chain uses TRBV12-5 with TRBJ1-5; D uncertain. Trimming pared 1 base from V and 0 bases from J, leaving 7 bases between. The CDR3 covers 15 residues. Germline V gene sequence: CDR1 LGHNT, CDR2 FRNRAP. The CDR3, as DNA: TGTGCTAGTGGTTTGGCACCCATTAGCAATCAGCCCCAGCATTTT. It encodes CASGLAPISNQPQHF.

V usage is TRBV7-2 and J usage is TRBJ1-2, with D perhaps TRBD1 (6 bases). V was trimmed by 4 bases and J by 5 bases, leaving 11 bases between them. The germline V gene encodes CDR1 SGHTA and CDR2 FQGNSA. The CDR3 sequence is 13 residues long. This CDR3 is CASSSTGAYGYTF. The DNA for the CDR3 is TGTGCCAGCAGCTCGACAGGAGCTTATGGCTACACCTTC.

CDR3: CASSPAGPTGEGTQYF. CDR3 nucleotide sequence: TGTGCCAGCAGCCCCGCCGGGCCGACAGGGGAGGGGACCCAGTACTTC. The V gene is TRBV9, the J gene TRBJ2-5, with D possibly TRBD1 on 8 matching bases. The CDR3 is 16 amino acids. Trimming stripped 4 bases from V and 7 bases from J, with 23 bases between. From germline, CDR1 is SGDLS and CDR2 YYNGEE.

This rearrangement joins TRBV11-2 to TRBJ2-3; TRBD2 agrees at 9 bases. V shed 3 bases and J 4 bases; nucleotides not matched to a gene: 5. The CDR3 runs 15 residues. Germline CDR1 is SGHAT and CDR2 is FQNNGV. The CDR3 DNA sequence: TGTGCCAGCAGCTTTAGCGGGGGAACCCCAGATACGCAGTATTTT. Its protein is CASSFSGGTPDTQYF.

The chain employs TRBV2 and TRBJ2-4, with D uncertain. CDR3 length: 14 amino acids. Trimming left V 4 bases short and J 3 bases short, with 10 bases between. Germline values: CDR1 SNHLY, CDR2 FYNNEI. The CDR3 sequence: CASSAPLSKNIQYF. The CDR3 DNA sequence: TGTGCCAGCAGTGCCCCCTTGAGCAAAAACATTCAGTACTTC.

V is TRBV28 and J is TRBJ2-5; D possibly corresponds to TRBD2 (6 bases). CDR1 and CDR2 from the germline V gene are MDHEN and SYDVKM. This CDR3 contains 13 residues. V shed 6 bases and J shed 5 bases, with 13 bases lying between them. The CDR3 spells CASSRLEGETQYF. The CDR3 DNA sequence: TGTGCCAGCAGCCGACTAGAAGGGGAGACCCAGTACTTC.

This clone was observed a handful of times. The chain is built from TRBV5-1 and TRBJ2-3; D gene uncertain. This CDR3 has 15 residues. CDR1 SGHRS and CDR2 YFSETQ come from the germline V gene. Trimming cost V 0 bases and J 1 base, with 9 bases left between them. The CDR3 loop reads CASSLVAQGTDTQYF. The CDR3 DNA follows: TGCGCCAGCAGCTTGGTTGCCCAGGGCACAGATACGCAGTATTTT. The entire variable domain, with the rest obtained from reference TRBV5-1 and TRBJ2-3, is as follows: KAGVTQTPRYLIKTRGQQVTLSCSPISGHRSVSWYQQTPGQGLQFLFEYFSETQRNKGNFPGRFSGRQFSNSRSEMNVSTLELGDSALYLCASSLVAQGTDTQYFGPGTRLTVL.